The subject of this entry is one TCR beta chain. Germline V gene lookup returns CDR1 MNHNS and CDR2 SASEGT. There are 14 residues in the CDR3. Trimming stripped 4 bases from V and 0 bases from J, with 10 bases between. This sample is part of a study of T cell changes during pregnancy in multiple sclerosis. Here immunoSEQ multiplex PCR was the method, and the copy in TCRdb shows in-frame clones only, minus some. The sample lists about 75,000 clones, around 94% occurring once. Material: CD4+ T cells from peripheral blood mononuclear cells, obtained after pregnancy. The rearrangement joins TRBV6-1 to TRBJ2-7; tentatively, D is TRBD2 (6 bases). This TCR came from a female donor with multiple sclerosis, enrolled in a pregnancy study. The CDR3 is CASSVGGSSYEQYF. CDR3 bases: TGTGCCAGCAGTGTGGGAGGAAGCTCCTACGAGCAGTACTTC.